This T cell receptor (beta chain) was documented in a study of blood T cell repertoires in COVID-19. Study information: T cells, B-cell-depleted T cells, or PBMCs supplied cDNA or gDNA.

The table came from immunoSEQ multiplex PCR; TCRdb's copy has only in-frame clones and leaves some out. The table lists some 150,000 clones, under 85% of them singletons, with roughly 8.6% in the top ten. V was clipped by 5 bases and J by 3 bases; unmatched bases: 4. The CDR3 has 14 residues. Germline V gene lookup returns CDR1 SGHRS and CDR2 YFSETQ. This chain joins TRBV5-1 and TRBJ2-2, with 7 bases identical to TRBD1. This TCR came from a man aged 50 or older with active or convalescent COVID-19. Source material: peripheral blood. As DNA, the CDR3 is TGCGCCAGCAGAACGACAGGGTACACCGGGGAGCTGTTTTTT. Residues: CASRTTGYTGELFF. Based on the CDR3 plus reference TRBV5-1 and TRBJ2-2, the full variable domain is KAGVTQTPRYLIKTRGQQVTLSCSPISGHRSVSWYQQTPGQGLQFLFEYFSETQRNKGNFPGRFSGRQFSNSRSEMNVSTLELGDSALYLCASRTTGYTGELFFGEGSRLTVL.